This T cell receptor beta chain derives from a study of graft-versus-host responses after intestinal transplantation. Study-wide background: Recipients had multivisceral, liver-intestinal, or isolated intestinal transplants.

As concerns this clone: The target antigen is unknown.

CDR3 length equals 14 residues. Germline values: CDR1 SGDLS, CDR2 YYNGEE. J lost 5 bases, V lost 0 bases, and 2 bases had no gene match. The method was immunoSEQ multiplex PCR; TCRdb's version includes in-frame clones alone and lacks a portion of them. The sample records approximately 97,000 clones, about nine tenths being singletons. General observations from the study: Peak circulating GvH clone levels tracked with early post-transplant HvG declines. Researchers found GvH clones in recipient marrow, and some showed up first in ileum or blood. Allografts from individuals with graft-donor T cell macrochimerism displayed high graft-versus-host to host-versus-graft clonal ratios.

Material: unstimulated CD4+ T cells sorted from spleen or lymph node cells, obtained before transplant. The sequence was collected from a human donor who was the organ donor for an intestinal transplant. The chain is built from TRBV9 and TRBJ2-5, with 9 bases that match TRBD2. CDR3 residues: CASSVALAGETQYF. CDR3 nucleotide sequence: TGTGCCAGCAGCGTAGCTCTAGCGGGGGAGACCCAGTACTTC.